This is a list of T cell receptor beta chains from one sample in a study of radiation and T cells in renal cell carcinoma. Libraries were prepared by immunoSEQ multiplex PCR; TCRdb keeps only in-frame clonotypes and omits some of them. The sample has some 150,000 clones; roughly 87% are singletons. The starting material was blood, obtained from a patient whose treatment included radiotherapy and nephrectomy. The receptors here all came from a woman aged 45 to 65 with renal cell carcinoma. The CDR3 runs from the conserved cysteine through the conserved F or W. The D gene is left open where the match is weak.

>TRBJ1-2|TRBV30|.
CAWSIQGYGYGYTF
>TRBJ2-3|TRBV6-4|.
CASSRLGSTDTQYF
>TRBJ2-3|TRBV18|.
CASSPLVRASTDTQYF
>TRBJ1-1|TRBV27|.
CASRSTANTEAFF
>TRBJ1-4|TRBV13|.
CASRDSSNEKLFF
>TRBJ2-7|TRBV7-9|.
CASTSGGTEQYF
>TRBJ1-2|TRBV6-5|.
CASSYRPWGSNYGYTF
>TRBJ2-3|TRBV7-2|TRBD2
CASSLSGGTTDTQYF
>TRBJ1-2|TRBV30|.
CAWRGNYGYTF
>TRBJ1-1|TRBV21-1|.
CASSPRRGQVVNTEAFF
>TRBJ1-2|TRBV10-3|TRBD1
CAITRDRGNYGYTF
>TRBJ2-3|TRBV28|TRBD2
CASSFSPWTSRTDTQYF
>TRBJ2-2|TRBV2|TRBD1
CASKKTGANTGELFF
>TRBJ1-4|TRBV11-3|.
CASRIPQGRYEKLFF
>TRBJ1-2|TRBV2|.
CASQSQRGGYTF
>TRBJ2-3|TRBV11-2|TRBD2
CASSLVGLAGGMDTQYF
>TRBJ1-1|TRBV5-4|.
CASSLNRLGGLDTEAFF
>TRBJ2-7|TRBV5-5|.
CASSPGAGVYEQYF
>TRBJ2-2|TRBV6-6|TRBD1
CASSPDRGDTGELFF
>TRBJ2-6|TRBV29-1|.
CSVGGRPGANVLTF
>TRBJ2-5|TRBV11-1|.
CASSFPGPRGETQYF
>TRBJ2-5|TRBV5-1|.
CASAKAGLETQYF
>TRBJ2-4|TRBV7-2|TRBD2
CASSSSGGVFNIQYF
>TRBJ1-1|TRBV18|TRBD1
CASSPQGADTEAFF
>TRBJ2-1|TRBV18|TRBD2
CASSPQRGGYNEQFF
>TRBJ2-1|TRBV6-4|.
CASSREGALSSYNEQFF
>TRBJ1-1|TRBV11-2|.
CASSLGAGEGTEAFF
>TRBJ2-3|TRBV10-3|TRBD2
CATGTTDTDTQYF
>TRBJ2-3|TRBV5-6|.
CASSLISDTQYF
>TRBJ2-2|TRBV5-5|.
CASSLGLGTGELFF
>TRBJ1-3|TRBV7-2|.
CASSPTSSGNTIYF
>TRBJ2-7|TRBV19|.
CASKQAHSYEQYF
>TRBJ1-1|TRBV7-9|.
CASSPIFQNMNTEAFF
>TRBJ2-1|TRBV5-4|.
CASSLRGGDEQFF
>TRBJ2-7|TRBV6-5|.
CASRDPTETTYEQYF
>TRBJ2-7|TRBV11-2|TRBD1
CASSLVLGRQGANEQYF
>TRBJ1-2|TRBV5-1|.
CASSLGLGINYGYTF
>TRBJ2-1|TRBV5-5|.
CASSLARERDEQFF
>TRBJ1-1|TRBV10-3|TRBD1
CAIRKGAEYTEAFF
>TRBJ2-3|TRBV7-9|.
CASSKTGARKTDTQYF
>TRBJ2-7|TRBV7-9|TRBD1
CASSRDRVTEQYF
>TRBJ2-5|TRBV6-5|.
CASKRTVGVETQYF
>TRBJ1-1|TRBV18|TRBD1
CASSKQGSTEAFF
>TRBJ2-2|TRBV11-1|.
CASSARLAGELFF
>TRBJ2-7|TRBV5-8|.
CASSSMRVIYEQYF
>TRBJ1-4|TRBV14|TRBD1
CASSPLTGAVEKLFF
>TRBJ2-6|TRBV6-5|.
CASSRTASGANVLTF
>TRBJ2-5|TRBV5-6|.
CASSLNVETQYF
>TRBJ1-1|TRBV6-1|.
CASRVDTSLGAFF
>TRBJ1-4|TRBV7-8|.
CASSPAAGWDEKLFF
>TRBJ2-1|TRBV19|.
CASSWQSSSYNEQFF
>TRBJ2-1|TRBV7-9|.
CASSLTSSAGQFF
>TRBJ1-5|TRBV19|.
CASSMGGIQPQHF
>TRBJ1-2|TRBV4-1|.
CASSQEGRPNYGYTF